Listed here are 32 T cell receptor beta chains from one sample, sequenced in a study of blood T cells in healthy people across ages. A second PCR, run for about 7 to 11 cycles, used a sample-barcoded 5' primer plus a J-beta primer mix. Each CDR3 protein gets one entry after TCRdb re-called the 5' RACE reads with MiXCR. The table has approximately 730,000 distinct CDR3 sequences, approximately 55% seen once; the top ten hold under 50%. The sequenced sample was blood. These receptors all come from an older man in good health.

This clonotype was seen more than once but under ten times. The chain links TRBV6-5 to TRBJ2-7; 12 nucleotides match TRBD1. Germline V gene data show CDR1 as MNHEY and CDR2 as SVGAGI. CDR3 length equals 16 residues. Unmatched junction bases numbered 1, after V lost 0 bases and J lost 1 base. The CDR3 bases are TGTGCCAGCAGTTACTCGGGACAGGGGGCATCCTACGAGCAGTACTTC. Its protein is CASSYSGQGASYEQYF.

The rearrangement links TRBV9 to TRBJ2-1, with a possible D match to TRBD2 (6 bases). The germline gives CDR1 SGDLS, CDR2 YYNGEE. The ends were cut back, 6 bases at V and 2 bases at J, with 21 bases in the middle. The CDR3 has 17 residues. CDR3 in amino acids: CASTTRLGAGPYNEQFF. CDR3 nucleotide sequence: TGTGCCAGCACCACCAGACTCGGTGCGGGACCCTACAATGAGCAGTTCTTC.

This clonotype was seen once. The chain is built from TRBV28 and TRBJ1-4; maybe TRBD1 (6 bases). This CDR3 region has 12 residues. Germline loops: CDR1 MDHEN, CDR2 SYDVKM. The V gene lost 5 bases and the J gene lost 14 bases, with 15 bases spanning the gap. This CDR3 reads CASSPPAGDLFF. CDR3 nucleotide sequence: TGTGCCAGCAGTCCCCCGGCAGGGGACCTGTTTTTT.

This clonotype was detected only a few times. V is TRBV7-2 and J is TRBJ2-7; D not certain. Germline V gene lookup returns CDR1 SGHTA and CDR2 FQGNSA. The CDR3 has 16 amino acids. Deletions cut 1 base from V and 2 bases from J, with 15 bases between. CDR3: CASSLGPSTQTYEQYF. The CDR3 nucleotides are TGTGCCAGCAGCTTAGGGCCCTCGACACAAACCTACGAGCAGTACTTC.

CDR3 sequence: CSVTGTSGRGNNEQFF. The DNA for the CDR3 is TGCAGCGTTACCGGGACTAGCGGGAGAGGAAACAATGAGCAGTTCTTC. The rearrangement links TRBV29-1 to TRBJ2-1, with 14 bases that match TRBD2. The CDR3 is made up of 16 amino acids. Germline loops: CDR1 SQVTM, CDR2 ANQGSEA. Trimming cost V 5 bases and J 5 bases; bases outside gene matches: 8.

This CDR3 is CSARSLGLAGVGEQFF. CDR3 in DNA: TGCAGTGCTAGATCTCTGGGGCTAGCGGGAGTTGGTGAGCAGTTCTTC. The genes are TRBV20-1 and TRBJ2-1; 10 bases are shared with TRBD2. The CDR3 contains 16 residues. Germline CDR1 and CDR2: DFQATT and SNEGSKA (reference sequence). The V and J ends lost 2 bases and 9 bases, in that order; junction bases with no gene match: 13.

As DNA, the CDR3 is TGTGCCACCAGCAGAGGCGGGAGCGTTACAGATACGCAGTATTTT. This gives the protein CATSRGGSVTDTQYF. The chain links TRBV15 to TRBJ2-3; 7 bases map to TRBD2. V shed 1 base, J shed 3 bases, and the junction held 4 bases outside the gene matches. Germline V CDR1 and CDR2: LNHNV, YYDKDF (reference sequence). The CDR3 is made up of 15 amino acids.

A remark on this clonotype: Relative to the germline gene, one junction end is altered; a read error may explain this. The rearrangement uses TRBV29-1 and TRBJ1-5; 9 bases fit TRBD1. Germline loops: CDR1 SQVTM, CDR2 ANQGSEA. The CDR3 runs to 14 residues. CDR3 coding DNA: TGCGGCGTGGCAGGACAGGGGAGGAATCAGCCCCAGCATTTT. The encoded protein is CGVAGQGRNQPQHF.

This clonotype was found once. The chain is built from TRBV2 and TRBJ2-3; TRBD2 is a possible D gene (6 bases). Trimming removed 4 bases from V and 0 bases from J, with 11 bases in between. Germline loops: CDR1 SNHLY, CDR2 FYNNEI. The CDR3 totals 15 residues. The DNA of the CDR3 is TGTGCCAGCAGTGTAGGGAGGCCCAGCACAGATACGCAGTATTTT. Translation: CASSVGRPSTDTQYF.

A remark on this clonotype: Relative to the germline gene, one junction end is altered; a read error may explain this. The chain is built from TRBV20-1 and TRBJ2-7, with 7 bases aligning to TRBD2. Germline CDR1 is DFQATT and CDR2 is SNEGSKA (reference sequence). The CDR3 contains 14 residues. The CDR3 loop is CSARDGGRGYEQYF. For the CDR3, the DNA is TGCAGTGCAAGAGATGGCGGGAGAGGGTACGAGCAGTACTTC.

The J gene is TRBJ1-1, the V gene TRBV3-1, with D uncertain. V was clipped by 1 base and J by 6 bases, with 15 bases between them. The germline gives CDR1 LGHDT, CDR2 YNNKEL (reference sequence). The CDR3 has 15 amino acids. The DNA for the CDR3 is TGTGCCAGCAGCCAAGGTGGCAGGATTGGCGCTGAAGCTTTCTTT. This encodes CASSQGGRIGAEAFF.

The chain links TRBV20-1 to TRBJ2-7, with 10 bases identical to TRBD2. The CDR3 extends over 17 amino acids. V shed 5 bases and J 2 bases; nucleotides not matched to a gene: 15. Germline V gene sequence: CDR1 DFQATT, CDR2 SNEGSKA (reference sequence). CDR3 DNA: TGCAGTGCTGATGGGGCTAGCGGGAGTCACCGGGCCTACGAGCAGTACTTC. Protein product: CSADGASGSHRAYEQYF.

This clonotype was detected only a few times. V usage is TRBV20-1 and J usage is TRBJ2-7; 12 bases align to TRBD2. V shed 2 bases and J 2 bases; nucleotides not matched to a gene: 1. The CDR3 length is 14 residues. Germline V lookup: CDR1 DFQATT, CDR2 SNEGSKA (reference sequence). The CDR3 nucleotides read TGCAGTGCTAGACTAGCGGGAGGGACCTACGAGCAGTACTTC. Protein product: CSARLAGGTYEQYF.

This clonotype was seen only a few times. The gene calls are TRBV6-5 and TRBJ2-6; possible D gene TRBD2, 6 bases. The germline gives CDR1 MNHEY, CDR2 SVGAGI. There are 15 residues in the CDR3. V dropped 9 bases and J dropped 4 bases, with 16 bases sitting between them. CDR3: CASRRVATGANVLTF. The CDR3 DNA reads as TGTGCCAGTAGGAGGGTAGCAACGGGGGCCAACGTCCTGACTTTC.

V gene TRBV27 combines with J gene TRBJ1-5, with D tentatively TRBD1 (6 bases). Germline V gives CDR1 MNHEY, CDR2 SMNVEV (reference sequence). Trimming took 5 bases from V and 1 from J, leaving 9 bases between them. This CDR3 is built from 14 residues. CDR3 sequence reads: CASSDTGSNQPQHF. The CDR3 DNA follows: TGTGCCAGCAGTGACACAGGGAGCAATCAGCCCCAGCATTTT.

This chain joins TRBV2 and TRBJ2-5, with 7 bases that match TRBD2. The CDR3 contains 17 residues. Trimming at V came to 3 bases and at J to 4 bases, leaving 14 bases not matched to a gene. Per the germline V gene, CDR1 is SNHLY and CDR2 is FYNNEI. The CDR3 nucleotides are TGTGCCAGCAGTGATGTTCGGATAGCGGGTTGGGGAGAGACCCAGTACTTC. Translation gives CASSDVRIAGWGETQYF.

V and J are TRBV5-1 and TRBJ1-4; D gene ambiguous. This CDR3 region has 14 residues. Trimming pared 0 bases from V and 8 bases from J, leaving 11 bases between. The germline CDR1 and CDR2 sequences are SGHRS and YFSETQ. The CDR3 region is CASSLGRDPEKLFF. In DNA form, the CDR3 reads TGCGCCAGCAGCTTGGGTAGGGATCCGGAAAAACTGTTTTTT.

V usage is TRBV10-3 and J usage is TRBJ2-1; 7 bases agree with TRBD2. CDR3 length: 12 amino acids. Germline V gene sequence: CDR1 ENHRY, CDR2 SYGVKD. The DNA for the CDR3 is TGTGACAAGCAGGCGGGAGACAATGAGCAGTTCTTC. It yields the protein CDKQAGDNEQFF.

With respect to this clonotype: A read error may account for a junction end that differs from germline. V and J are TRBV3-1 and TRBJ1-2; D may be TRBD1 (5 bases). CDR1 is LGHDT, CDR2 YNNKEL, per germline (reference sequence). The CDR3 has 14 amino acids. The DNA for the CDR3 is TGTGCCAGCAACCAAGAAGGGGTTGTCTATGGCTACACCTTC. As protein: CASNQEGVVYGYTF.

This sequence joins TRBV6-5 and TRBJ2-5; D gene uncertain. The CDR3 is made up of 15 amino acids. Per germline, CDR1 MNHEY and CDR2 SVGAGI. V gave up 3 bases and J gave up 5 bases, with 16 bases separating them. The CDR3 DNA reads TGTGCCAGCAGTTATCAATGGGGAAGGATGGAGACCCAGTACTTC. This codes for CASSYQWGRMETQYF.

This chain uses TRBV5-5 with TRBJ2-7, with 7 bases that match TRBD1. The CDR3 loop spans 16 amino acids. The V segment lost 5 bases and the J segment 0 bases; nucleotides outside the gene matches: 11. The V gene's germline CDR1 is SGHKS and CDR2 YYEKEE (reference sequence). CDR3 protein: CASRDRDSLSSYEQYF. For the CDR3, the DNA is TGTGCCAGCAGGGATCGGGACAGCCTGAGCTCCTACGAGCAGTACTTC.

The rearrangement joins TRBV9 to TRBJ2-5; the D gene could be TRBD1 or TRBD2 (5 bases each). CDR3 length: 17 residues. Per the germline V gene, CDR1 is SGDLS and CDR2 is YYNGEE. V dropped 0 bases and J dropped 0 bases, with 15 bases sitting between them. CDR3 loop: CASSVATRGGDQETQYF. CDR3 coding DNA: TGTGCCAGCAGCGTAGCTACGAGGGGTGGGGACCAAGAGACCCAGTACTTC.

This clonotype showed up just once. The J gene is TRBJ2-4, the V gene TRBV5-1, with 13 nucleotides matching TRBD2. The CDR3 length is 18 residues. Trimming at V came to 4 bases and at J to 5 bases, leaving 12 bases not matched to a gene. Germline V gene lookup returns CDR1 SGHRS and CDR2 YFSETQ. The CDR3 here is CASSTSGLAGETQNIQYF. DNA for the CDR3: TGCGCCAGCAGCACCTCCGGACTAGCGGGAGAGACCCAAAACATTCAGTACTTC. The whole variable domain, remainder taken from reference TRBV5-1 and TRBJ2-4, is KAGVTQTPRYLIKTRGQQVTLSCSPISGHRSVSWYQQTPGQGLQFLFEYFSETQRNKGNFPGRFSGRQFSNSRSEMNVSTLELGDSALYLCASSTSGLAGETQNIQYFGAGTRLSVL.

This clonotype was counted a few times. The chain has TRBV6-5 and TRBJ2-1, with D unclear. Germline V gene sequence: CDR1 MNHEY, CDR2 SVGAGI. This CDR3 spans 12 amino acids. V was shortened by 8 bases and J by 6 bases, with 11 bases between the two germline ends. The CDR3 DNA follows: TGTGCCAGCCGGAGATCCCCCAATGAGCAGTTCTTC. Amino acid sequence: CASRRSPNEQFF.

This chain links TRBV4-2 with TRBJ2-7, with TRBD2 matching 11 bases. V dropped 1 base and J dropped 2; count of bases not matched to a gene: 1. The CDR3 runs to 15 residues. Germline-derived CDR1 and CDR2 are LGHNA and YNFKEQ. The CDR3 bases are TGTGCCAGCAGCCAAGCTAGCGGGGGGACCTACGAGCAGTACTTC. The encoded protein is CASSQASGGTYEQYF.

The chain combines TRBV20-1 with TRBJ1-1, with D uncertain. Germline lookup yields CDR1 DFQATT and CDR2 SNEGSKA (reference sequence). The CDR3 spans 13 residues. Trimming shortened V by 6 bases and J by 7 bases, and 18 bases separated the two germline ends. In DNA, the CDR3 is TGCAGTGCCCCCCGGAGGGAGATGGGTGAAGCTTTCTTT. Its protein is CSAPRREMGEAFF.

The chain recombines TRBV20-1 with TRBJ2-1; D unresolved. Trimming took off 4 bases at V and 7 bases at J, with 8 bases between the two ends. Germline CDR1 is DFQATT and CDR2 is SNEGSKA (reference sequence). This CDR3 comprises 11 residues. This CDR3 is CSATLWNEQFF. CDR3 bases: TGCAGTGCTACCCTTTGGAATGAGCAGTTCTTC.

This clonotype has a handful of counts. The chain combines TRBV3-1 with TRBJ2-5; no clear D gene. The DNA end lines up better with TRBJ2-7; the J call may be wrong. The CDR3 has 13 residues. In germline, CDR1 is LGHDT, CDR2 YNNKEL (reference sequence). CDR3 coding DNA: TGTGCCAGCAGCCAAGGACCCCGCTACGAGCAGTACTTC. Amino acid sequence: CASSQGPRYEQYF.

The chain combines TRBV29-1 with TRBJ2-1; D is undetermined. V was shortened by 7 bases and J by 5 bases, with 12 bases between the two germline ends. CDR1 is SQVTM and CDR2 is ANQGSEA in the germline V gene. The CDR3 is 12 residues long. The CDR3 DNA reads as TGCAGCGCCCAGGTCGTTGACAATGAGCAGTTCTTC. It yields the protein CSAQVVDNEQFF.

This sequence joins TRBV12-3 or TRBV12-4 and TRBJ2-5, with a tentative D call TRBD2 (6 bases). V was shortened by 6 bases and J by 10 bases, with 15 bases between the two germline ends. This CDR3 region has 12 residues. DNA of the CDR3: TGTGCCAGCAGCCTTTCTGGGGGGAACCAGTACTTC. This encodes CASSLSGGNQYF.

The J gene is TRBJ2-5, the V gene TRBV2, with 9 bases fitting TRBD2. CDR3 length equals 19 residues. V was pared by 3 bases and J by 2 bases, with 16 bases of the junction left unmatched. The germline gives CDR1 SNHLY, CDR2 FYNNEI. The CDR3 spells CASSERTSAGPGLQETQYF. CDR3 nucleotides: TGTGCCAGCAGTGAGCGGACTAGCGCCGGCCCGGGGTTGCAAGAGACCCAGTACTTC. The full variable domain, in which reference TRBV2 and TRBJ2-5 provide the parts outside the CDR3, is EPEVTQTPSHQVTQMGQEVILRCVPISNHLYFYWYRQILGQKVEFLVSFYNNEISEKSEIFDDQFSVERPDGSNFTLKIRSTKLEDSAMYFCASSERTSAGPGLQETQYFGPGTRLLVL.

CDR3 amino acids: CASSPRLTGDRDTQYF. CDR3 sequence (DNA): TGTGCCAGCAGCCCCCGCCTTACGGGAGATAGAGATACGCAGTATTTT. The V and J genes are TRBV11-2 and TRBJ2-3, with a tentative D call TRBD2 (6 bases). The CDR3 consists of 16 residues. CDR1 SGHAT and CDR2 FQNNGV come from the germline V gene. V dropped 5 bases and J dropped 5 bases, with 20 bases sitting between them.